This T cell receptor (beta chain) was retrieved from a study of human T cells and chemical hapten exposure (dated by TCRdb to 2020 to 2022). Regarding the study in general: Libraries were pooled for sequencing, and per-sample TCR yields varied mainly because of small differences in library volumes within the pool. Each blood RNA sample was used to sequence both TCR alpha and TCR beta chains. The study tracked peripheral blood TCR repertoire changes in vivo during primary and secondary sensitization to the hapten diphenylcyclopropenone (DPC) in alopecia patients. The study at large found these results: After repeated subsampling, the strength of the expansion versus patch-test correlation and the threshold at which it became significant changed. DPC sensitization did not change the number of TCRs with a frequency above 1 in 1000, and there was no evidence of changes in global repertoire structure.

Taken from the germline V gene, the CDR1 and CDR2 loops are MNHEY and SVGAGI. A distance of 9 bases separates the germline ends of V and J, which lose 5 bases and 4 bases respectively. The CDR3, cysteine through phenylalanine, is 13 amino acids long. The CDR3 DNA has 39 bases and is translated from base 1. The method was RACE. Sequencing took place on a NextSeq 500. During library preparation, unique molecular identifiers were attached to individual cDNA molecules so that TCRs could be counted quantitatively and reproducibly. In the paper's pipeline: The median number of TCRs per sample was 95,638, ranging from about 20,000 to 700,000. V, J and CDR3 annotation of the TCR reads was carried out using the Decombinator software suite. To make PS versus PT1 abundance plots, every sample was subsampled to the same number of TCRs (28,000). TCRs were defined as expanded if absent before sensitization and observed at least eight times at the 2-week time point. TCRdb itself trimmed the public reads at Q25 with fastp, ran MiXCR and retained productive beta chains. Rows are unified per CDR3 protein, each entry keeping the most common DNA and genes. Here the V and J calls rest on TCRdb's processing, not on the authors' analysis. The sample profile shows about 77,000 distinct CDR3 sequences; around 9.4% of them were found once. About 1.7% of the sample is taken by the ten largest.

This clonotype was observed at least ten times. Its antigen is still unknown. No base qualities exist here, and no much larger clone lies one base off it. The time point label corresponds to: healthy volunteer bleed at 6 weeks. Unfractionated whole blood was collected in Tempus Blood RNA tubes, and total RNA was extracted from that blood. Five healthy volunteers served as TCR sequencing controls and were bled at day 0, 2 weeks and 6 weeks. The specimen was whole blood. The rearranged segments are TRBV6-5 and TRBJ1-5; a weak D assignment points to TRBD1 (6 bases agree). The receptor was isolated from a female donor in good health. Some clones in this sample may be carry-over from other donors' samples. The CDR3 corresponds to CASSTGRNQPQHF. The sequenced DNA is TGTGCCAGCAGTACAGGGAGGAATCAGCCCCAGCATTTT.